This is a list of T cell receptor beta chains from one sample in a study of blood T cell repertoires in COVID-19. Repertoires were generated with immunoSEQ multiplex PCR, while TCRdb's copy carries only in-frame clones and drops some. The sample shows approximately 300,000 clones, around 85% of them seen only once. Sequenced: PBMCs or T cells enriched from blood (not recorded which). These receptors were obtained from a woman aged 25 to 39 who had been exposed to COVID-19. The conserved cysteine and the conserved F or W are not part of the CDR3 here. Some rows mark clone size as missing; the rest say once, few, many or name a class of expanded clone.

V gene	J gene	clone size	CDR3 protein
TRBV29-1	TRBJ2-2	-	SAGPSGGGAGGELF
TRBV7-9	TRBJ1-4	-	ASRDNNEKLF
TRBV27	TRBJ1-1	few	ASSFGSLTEAF
TRBV5-6	TRBJ2-7	once	ASSLDKLAGDTYEQY
TRBV19	TRBJ1-6	-	ASSIDRGKSPLH
TRBV4-2	TRBJ2-7	-	ASSQGLAGGYEQY
TRBV4-1	TRBJ2-7	once	ASSRNSGEGYEQY
TRBV3-1/TRBV3-2	TRBJ2-7	-	ASSQDTGVGREQY
TRBV12-5	TRBJ1-1	once	ASVRQGNTEAF
TRBV28	TRBJ1-5	-	ASLGGGHNQPQH
TRBV7-8	TRBJ2-1	-	ASSLALGEQF
TRBV20-1	TRBJ2-1	-	SATLGGGQF
TRBV5-1	TRBJ1-4	-	ASSFLGANEKLF
TRBV5-4	TRBJ2-1	-	ASSTGVASRVDEQF
TRBV15	TRBJ1-6	-	ATSNEEWYRQGEESPLH
TRBV27	TRBJ2-5	-	ASSPTRVLQETQY
TRBV5-1	TRBJ2-1	once	ASSLGRTSGETSSYNEQF
TRBV19	TRBJ2-1	-	ASQGGGINEQF
TRBV7-9	TRBJ1-2	-	ASSLPLGASYGYT
TRBV2	TRBJ2-5	-	ASRDGGPIKETQY
TRBV7-2	TRBJ1-2	-	ASSLAGTARGYT
TRBV5-1	TRBJ1-2	once	ASSPQPGQGPYGYT
TRBV7-9	TRBJ1-2	-	ASSKATGRGVGYT
TRBV10-3	TRBJ2-1	-	ASADRESNNEQF
TRBV5-5	TRBJ2-7	-	ASKVTGAQNHEQY
TRBV30	TRBJ1-3	-	AWSSGGDGNTIY
TRBV6-2/TRBV6-3	TRBJ2-7	-	ASSQSGYEQY
TRBV28	TRBJ2-1	once	ASSLGVGLGHEQF
TRBV27	TRBJ2-7	-	ASSFRGDSSYEQY
TRBV11-2	TRBJ2-7	-	ASSPRDRVYEQY
TRBV6-1	TRBJ2-7	few	ASSETREAGAWEQY
TRBV5-8	TRBJ2-7	-	ASSLLSVLQY
TRBV6-2/TRBV6-3	TRBJ1-1	-	ASSYSPGGTEAF
TRBV9	TRBJ2-1	-	ASSASSNEQF
TRBV7-9	TRBJ1-2	-	ASSSTGLGGYT
TRBV27	TRBJ2-2	-	ASGGLAANTGELF
TRBV4-2	TRBJ1-2	-	ASSQGVWNYGYT
TRBV9	TRBJ1-6	few	ASSVDLGVNSPLH
TRBV13	TRBJ1-1	-	ASSSNRGPEAF
TRBV7-2	TRBJ2-7	few	ASSLVRHSYEQY
TRBV3-1/TRBV3-2	TRBJ2-5	-	ASSLETQY
TRBV5-1	TRBJ2-1	once	ASSSWTAGYNEQF
TRBV9	TRBJ1-3	-	ASSPQASSGNTIY
TRBV19	TRBJ1-4	-	ASSIGTDNEKLF
TRBV5-4	TRBJ2-7	many	ASSSSPGLAGIYEQY
TRBV19	TRBJ1-4	-	ASLRLGSEKLF
TRBV6-2/TRBV6-3	TRBJ2-3	-	ASSQGTSGGVTQY
TRBV6-6	TRBJ2-3	-	ATEPGVADTQY
TRBV5-1	TRBJ1-5	-	ASSLEGYQPQH
TRBV27	TRBJ1-2	-	ASTTTGGAGGYT
TRBV7-2	TRBJ1-1	-	ASSLSSGDRATAF
TRBV10-3	TRBJ1-1	-	ATGTDRYTEAF
TRBV11-1	TRBJ2-5	few	ASSPRTGETQY